This T cell receptor beta chain appears in the sequencing data of a study of PD-1 blockade in classical Hodgkin lymphoma. Trimming removed 0 bases at V and 8 bases at J, with 11 bases between. Germline V gene sequence: CDR1 GTSNPN, CDR2 SVGIG (reference sequence). The CDR3 is 13 amino acids. Points on this clone: Antigen unknown.

Here immunoSEQ multiplex PCR was the method, and the copy in TCRdb shows in-frame clones only, minus some. Found here are approximately 44,000 clones, 66% of them singletons; the top ten hold about 3%. The time point: cycle 4 day 1 (C4D1), after five to seven weeks of nivolumab. All trial patients relapsed after autologous stem cell transplantation. Overall study results and limits: The baseline diversity of complete responders showed similarity to that of newly diagnosed patients.

The clonotype was recovered from a human donor with classical Hodgkin lymphoma. J is TRBJ1-3 and V is TRBV30; TRBD1 is a possible D gene (6 bases). Source: peripheral blood mononuclear cells (PBMCs), taken before the fourth cycle of nivolumab. CDR3 sequence: CAWSVGQRDTIYF. As DNA, the CDR3 is TGTGCCTGGAGTGTCGGACAGCGGGACACCATATATTTT.